Listed below are T cell receptor beta chains from one sample, sequenced in a study of T-cell reconstitution after alpha-beta-depleted transplantation in children. TCRdb reprocessed the PCR reads with MiXCR, giving one entry per CDR3 protein. The sample has 250,000 to 400,000 distinct CDR3 sequences, around 20% seen once; the top ten hold about a tenth. The sample in question was PBMCs, mostly from graft donor cells, obtained 180 days after TCRalphabeta/CD19-depleted stem cell transplant. These receptors were taken from a male patient younger than 18 who had a stem cell transplant for acute lymphoblastic leukemia, so the T cells may come from the graft donor. The conserved cysteine and the conserved F or W are not part of the CDR3 here.

cdr3_length v_call cdr3_aa
9 TRBV6-2/TRBV6-3 ASSPLVQQF
13 TRBV7-2 ASSLAYSGTGELF
12 TRBV20-1 SASTSGISYEQY
16 TRBV10-3 AISTPAHSGGRYNEQF
14 TRBV7-9 ASSLAGREEEDEQF
12 TRBV6-1 ASSQGGPLETQY
11 TRBV20-1 SAGRTGGQKQY
12 TRBV7-8 ASSWGSGVYEQY
15 TRBV9 ASSLRSGTPSTDTQY
13 TRBV10-3 AISPSDRGNSPLH
14 TRBV9 ASSVEEAGPSYEQY
12 TRBV5-1 ASSLYDSYNEQF
11 TRBV4-1 AGGTGSYNEQF
14 TRBV7-2 ASSSSGTLNTGELF